This T cell receptor (beta chain) was identified during a study of shared clonotypes between healthy human individuals. Study-level points and caveats: Clonotype sharing among donors, it was expected, would be affected by sequencing depth.

About this clone: As yet, its antigen is unknown. The same CDR3 can be traced to other DNA sequences in this sample.

CDR3 size: 13 residues. V lost 0 bases to trimming and J lost 5 bases, with 7 bases between them. CDR1 is LGHNA and CDR2 is YSLEER in the germline V gene. Measured with immunoSEQ multiplex PCR; TCRdb has only the in-frame clones, and not every one. The sample consists of just over 2,000,000 clones, approximately 94% of them appearing once. Naive-designated CD8 cells lacked CD45RO, were positively enriched for CCR7, and omitted terminally differentiated effector memory CD45RA+ cells. This TCR came from a man between 18 and 29 years old in good health. This chain joins TRBV4-3 and TRBJ2-5; D is ambiguous. The specimen was naive CD8+ T cells sorted from blood. For the CDR3, the DNA is TGCGCCAGCAGCCAAGATTCCGAGGAGACCCAGTACTTC. Amino acid sequence: CASSQDSEETQYF.